These 28 T cell receptor beta chains originate from one sample sequenced in a study of metastatic and nonmetastatic thyroid tumors. TCRdb ran MiXCR on the PCR reads. Found here are 19,000 or so clones, 28% of them singletons; the top ten hold 11% to 15%. Every patient underwent thyroid surgery untreated. The material sequenced was tumor tissue. Receptors originate from a male donor with papillary thyroid cancer or a benign thyroid nodule (not recorded which). Some clones in this sample may be carry-over from other donors' samples.

J is TRBJ1-4 and V is TRBV6-1; unclear D gene. Germline values: CDR1 MNHNS, CDR2 SASEGT. V lost 5 bases and J 0 bases, leaving 7 bases between the germline ends. The CDR3 contains 14 residues. CDR3 loop: CASSSPATNEKLFF. CDR3 bases: TGTGCCAGCAGTTCCCCTGCAACTAATGAAAAACTGTTTTTT.

V gene TRBV27 combines with J gene TRBJ2-7, with no clear D. The germline V gene encodes CDR1 MNHEY and CDR2 SMNVEV (reference sequence). Trimming stripped 0 bases from V and 7 bases from J, with 10 bases between. This CDR3 is 13 amino acids long. The CDR3 reads CASSLSIGREQYV. The CDR3 DNA is TGTGCCAGCAGTTTATCGATTGGTAGGGAGCAGTACGTC.

The chain is built from TRBV12-3 or TRBV12-4 and TRBJ1-5; a weak D match, TRBD1 (6 bases). The CDR3 is made up of 14 amino acids. Deletions cut 5 bases from V and 9 bases from J, with 17 bases between. CDR3 loop: CASSVGHGEGPQHF. The DNA of the CDR3 is TGTGCCAGCAGTGTGGGACATGGTGAAGGGCCCCAGCATTTT.

This clone appeared many times. The J gene is TRBJ2-2, the V gene TRBV20-1; no clear D. V was shortened by 4 bases and J by 4 bases, with 13 bases between the two germline ends. Germline V gene data show CDR1 as DFQATT and CDR2 as SNEGSKA (reference sequence). The CDR3 has 14 residues. CDR3 DNA sequence: TGCAGTGCTAACTCCCCGATTGTCACCGGGGAGCTGTTTTTT. Its translation: CSANSPIVTGELFF.

There are many counts of this clone. Within the sample, other DNA sequences also encode this same CDR3. DNA of the CDR3: TGCAGTGTGGGGCAGAGCACAGATACGCAGTATTTT. The encoded protein is CSVGQSTDTQYF. The chain combines TRBV20-1 with TRBJ2-3; possible D gene TRBD1, 5 bases. Germline assignment: CDR1 DFQATT and CDR2 SNEGSKA (reference sequence). Trimming took off 7 bases at V and 0 bases at J, with 8 bases between the two ends. The CDR3 length is 12 residues.

The chain uses TRBV12-3 or TRBV12-4 and TRBJ1-4; the match to TRBD1 covers 9 bases. Germline trimming cut 5 bases from V and 4 bases from J; bases unmatched to any gene: 8. The CDR3 is made up of 16 amino acids. In DNA, the CDR3 is TGTGCCAGCAGTCCTACGGACAGGGGCAATAATGAAAAACTGTTTTTT. As protein: CASSPTDRGNNEKLFF.

The chain uses TRBV20-1 and TRBJ2-3; TRBD2 matches 9 bases. V was clipped by 6 bases and J by 4 bases; unmatched bases: 11. The CDR3 totals 15 residues. Germline-derived CDR1 and CDR2 are DFQATT and SNEGSKA (reference sequence). The CDR3 DNA reads TGCAGTGCAGCTTCCGGGACTAGCATCCCAGATACGCAGTATTTT. It specifies CSAASGTSIPDTQYF.

The genes are TRBV30 and TRBJ1-5, with a tentative D call TRBD1 (5 bases). Per the germline V gene, CDR1 is GTSNPN and CDR2 is SVGIG (reference sequence). Trimming pared 0 bases from V and 0 bases from J, leaving 12 bases between. This CDR3 contains 16 residues. CDR3 DNA sequence: TGTGCCTGGAGTGTGGTGGGGACCCGTAGCAATCAGCCCCAGCATTTT. Protein sequence: CAWSVVGTRSNQPQHF.

The V gene is TRBV27, the J gene TRBJ2-7; either TRBD1 or TRBD2 may fit D (5 bases each). CDR3 length equals 19 residues. CDR1 is MNHEY, CDR2 SMNVEV, per germline (reference sequence). The ends were cut back, 4 bases at V and 5 bases at J, with 30 bases in the middle. As DNA, the CDR3 is TGTGCCAGCAGTTCAATCGGGGTACCCGGCCTTACGGGGCCCAACGAGCAGTACTTC. Amino acid sequence: CASSSIGVPGLTGPNEQYF.

The rearrangement uses TRBV27 and TRBJ1-1, with 10 bases that match TRBD1. CDR3 length equals 16 residues. Germline values: CDR1 MNHEY, CDR2 SMNVEV (reference sequence). V lost 5 bases to trimming and J lost 4 bases; unmatched junction nucleotides: 10. The CDR3 protein is CASSPYRTGGGTEAFF. The CDR3 DNA follows: TGTGCCAGCAGTCCATACCGGACAGGGGGTGGCACTGAAGCTTTCTTT.

This clone has at least ten counts. In nucleotides, the CDR3 is TGTGCCAGCAGTCCCCTTGGGACTAGCGGTAGTCGGTTGTATTTT. Encoded protein: CASSPLGTSGSRLYF. J is TRBJ2-3 and V is TRBV12-3 or TRBV12-4; TRBD2 aligns across 11 bases. The CDR3 loop spans 15 amino acids. The ends lost 5 bases at V and 14 bases at J; junction bases unmatched: 15.

The V call is TRBV24-1, the J call TRBJ1-5, with 9 bases identical to TRBD1. Germline CDR1 reads KGHDR; CDR2 reads SFDVKD. The CDR3 totals 15 residues. V shed 7 bases, J shed 3 bases, and the junction held 6 bases outside the gene matches. CDR3 sequence: CATSEGQGINQPQHF. CDR3 sequence (DNA): TGTGCCACCAGCGAGGGACAGGGTATCAATCAGCCCCAGCATTTT.

By sample share, this clone is medium-sized (0.01 to 0.1%). Other DNA sequences in the same sample also yield this CDR3. This chain uses TRBV14 with TRBJ1-3; D not certain. V shed 1 base and J shed 0 bases, with 7 bases lying between them. The CDR3 is 15 residues long. CDR1 is SGHDN and CDR2 is FVKESK in the germline V gene. CDR3 in amino acids: CASSQGRVSGNTIYF. CDR3 bases: TGTGCCAGCAGCCAAGGACGGGTCTCTGGAAACACCATATATTTT. The variable domain in full, completed from reference TRBV14 and TRBJ1-3, reads EAGVTQFPSHSVIEKGQTVTLRCDPISGHDNLYWYRRVMGKEIKFLLHFVKESKQDESGMPNNRFLAERTGGTYSTLKVQPAELEDSGVYFCASSQGRVSGNTIYFGEGSWLTVV.

This clone has ten or more counts. V and J are TRBV4-1 and TRBJ2-1; TRBD2 matches at 8 bases. This CDR3 spans 16 amino acids. With 2 bases clipped from V and 5 bases from J, the junction kept 8 bases outside the gene matches. Per the germline V gene, CDR1 is MGHRA and CDR2 is YSYEKL. The CDR3 coding sequence is TGCGCCAGCAGCCAACTAGCGGGTTTTTCAAACAATGAGCAGTTCTTC. Translation: CASSQLAGFSNNEQFF.

Only a few counts were recorded for this clone. This rearrangement joins TRBV28 to TRBJ2-7; D unclear. From germline, CDR1 is MDHEN and CDR2 SYDVKM. The CDR3 extends over 13 amino acids. V lost 3 bases, J lost 2 bases, and 8 bases lay in between. The DNA of the CDR3 is TGTGCCAGCAGTTTGTTAGGTGCCTACGAGCAGTACTTC. This sequence encodes CASSLLGAYEQYF.

Worth noting for this clone: A much larger clone is a single base away; this may be a read error. The chain joins TRBV7-3 to TRBJ2-5, with TRBD2 matching 12 bases. Trimming at V came to 4 bases and at J to 8 bases, leaving 11 bases not matched to a gene. Germline lookup yields CDR1 SGHTA and CDR2 FQGTGA. This CDR3 has 16 residues. The CDR3 spells CASSSSGLAGSDTQYF. As DNA, the CDR3 is TGTGCCAGCAGCTCCTCGGGACTAGCGGGTTCGGATACCCAGTACTTC.

In its sample, this clone was seen once. The chain employs TRBV4-1 and TRBJ2-7; TRBD1 aligns across 9 bases. This CDR3 region has 14 residues. Losses at the gene ends were 4 bases for V and 8 bases for J; bases not matched to a gene: 9. The germline CDR1 and CDR2 sequences are MGHRA and YSYEKL. The CDR3 DNA follows: TGCGCCAGCAGCCTCACTTCCGGGACAGGGAAGCAGTACTTC. Translation gives CASSLTSGTGKQYF.

This clone appeared many times. The V call is TRBV19, the J call TRBJ2-5, with unresolved D. V gave up 5 bases and J gave up 2 bases, with 3 bases separating them. CDR1 LNHDA and CDR2 SQIVND come from the germline V gene (reference sequence). There are 11 residues in the CDR3. CDR3 nucleotide sequence: TGTGCCAGTAGTGTGCAAGAGACCCAGTACTTC. Translating it yields CASSVQETQYF.

This clone was seen a few times. Written as DNA, the CDR3 is TGTGCCAGCAGTGCCCAGGGGGCTGGGGAGCAGTACTTC. Encoded protein: CASSAQGAGEQYF. The rearrangement uses TRBV6-1 and TRBJ2-7; 8 positions match TRBD1. From germline, CDR1 is MNHNS and CDR2 SASEGT. J lost 7 bases, V lost 4 bases, and 6 bases had no gene match. This CDR3 has 13 amino acids.

With regard to this clone: An end of the junction differs from the germline gene, which may be a read error. The chain combines TRBV11-2 with TRBJ2-7, with a weak D call TRBD2 (5 bases). CDR1 SGHAT and CDR2 FQNNGV come from the germline V gene. CDR3 length: 11 amino acids. The CDR3 reads CASQLGYELYF. CDR3 DNA: TGTGCCAGCCAACTAGGCTACGAGCTGTACTTC.

This clone was picked up a small number of times. Additional DNA sequences in this sample encode the identical CDR3. This sequence joins TRBV19 and TRBJ2-7, with D perhaps TRBD1 or TRBD2 (5 bases each). This CDR3 has 14 amino acids. Germline V lookup: CDR1 LNHDA, CDR2 SQIVND (reference sequence). V was clipped by 4 bases and J by 0 bases, with 10 bases between them. The CDR3 DNA follows: TGTGCCAGTAGTACCCGGGACGGCTCCTACGAGCAGTACTTC. Protein: CASSTRDGSYEQYF.

This clone was seen many times. This may arise from a read error, as a much more abundant clone is one base away. This sequence joins TRBV11-2 and TRBJ2-2; D might be TRBD1 (7 bases). V was pared by 5 bases and J by 10 bases, with 26 bases between. Germline V gene lookup returns CDR1 SGHAT and CDR2 FQNNGV. This CDR3 contains 17 residues. The CDR3 spells CASSGRGWQGDNVELFF. The CDR3 nucleotides read TGTGCCAGCAGCGGCCGGGGGTGGCAGGGGGATAACGTGGAGCTGTTTTTT.

This clone was recorded a few times. The chain couples TRBV28 to TRBJ1-2, with D unresolved. The CDR3 consists of 13 residues. In germline, CDR1 is MDHEN, CDR2 SYDVKM. V lost 6 bases and J 7 bases, leaving 15 bases between the germline ends. This chain's CDR3 is CASREQCIGGYTF. DNA for the CDR3: TGTGCCAGCAGGGAACAGTGTATTGGTGGCTACACCTTC.

This clone was observed many times. The V and J genes are TRBV5-8 and TRBJ2-1, with 7 bases matching TRBD1. This CDR3 is built from 11 residues. The V segment lost 4 bases and the J segment 12 bases; nucleotides outside the gene matches: 4. Germline CDR1 and CDR2: SGHTS and YDEGEE. CDR3 sequence: CASSPRQGQFF. The CDR3 nucleotides are TGTGCCAGCAGCCCTAGACAGGGGCAGTTCTTC.

This clone ranks as large. The chain couples TRBV4-1 to TRBJ1-4, with 7 nucleotides matching TRBD1. Trimming cost V 7 bases and J 1 base; bases outside gene matches: 6. This CDR3 contains 15 residues. CDR1 and CDR2 (germline): MGHRA, YSYEKL. The chain's CDR3 is CASTRGYGTNEKLFF. The CDR3 DNA reads TGCGCCAGCACCAGGGGGTATGGAACTAATGAAAAACTGTTTTTT.

This clone was picked up one time. The rearrangement uses TRBV20-1 and TRBJ1-5, with no clear D. This CDR3 has 15 amino acids. Looked up from germline, CDR1 is DFQATT and CDR2 is SNEGSKA (reference sequence). Trimming shortened V by 3 bases and J by 0 bases, and 12 bases separated the two germline ends. Here the CDR3 reads CSARIQAYSNQPQHF. For the CDR3, the DNA is TGCAGTGCTAGGATTCAGGCCTATAGCAATCAGCCCCAGCATTTT.

This clone has just a few counts. CDR3 loop: CASSEGQGLHTEAFF. CDR3 in DNA: TGTGCCAGCAGTGAAGGTCAGGGGCTGCACACTGAAGCTTTCTTT. The J gene is TRBJ1-1, the V gene TRBV25-1, with D perhaps matching TRBD1 (6 bases). This CDR3 has 15 residues. Germline CDR1 and CDR2: MGHDK and SYGVNS. The ends were cut back, 2 bases at V and 3 bases at J, with 13 bases in the middle.

This clone showed up just once. A junction end diverges from the germline sequence, so it may reflect a read error. The chain uses TRBV6-1 and TRBJ2-7; D might be TRBD1 (5 bases). CDR3 length equals 13 residues. The germline gives CDR1 MNHNS, CDR2 SASEGT. CDR3 residues: CASVLDTSFELYF. In DNA, the CDR3 is TGTGCCAGCGTATTGGACACGTCCTTCGAGCTGTACTTC.